The clone carrying this T cell receptor (beta chain) was counted at least ten times. Its antigen is not known. This specimen belongs to a study of identical twins. Broader study findings: Out-of-frame alpha sequences shared by twins showed excess low generation probability.

With 5 bases clipped from V and 2 bases from J, the junction kept 6 bases outside the gene matches. Germline CDR1 and CDR2: SQVTM and ANQGSEA. The CDR3 sequence is 14 residues long. The authors used template switching to add a universal primer site and gave cDNA unique molecular identifiers. TCRdb re-called the 5' RACE reads through MiXCR, storing one row per CDR3 protein. Of a few hundred thousand distinct CDR3 sequences listed, about 8.1% are singletons. These same data were also listed under a study on yellow fever vaccine responses in identical twins.

The source of this sequence is a woman between 18 and 29 years old in good health. V gene TRBV29-1 combines with J gene TRBJ2-7, with 10 bases matching TRBD1. Sequences were obtained from memory (CD45RO+) T cells sorted from blood. For the CDR3, the DNA is TGCAGCGTTCCTCCGGGACAGGGGACCTACGAGCAGTACTTC. It yields the protein CSVPPGQGTYEQYF.